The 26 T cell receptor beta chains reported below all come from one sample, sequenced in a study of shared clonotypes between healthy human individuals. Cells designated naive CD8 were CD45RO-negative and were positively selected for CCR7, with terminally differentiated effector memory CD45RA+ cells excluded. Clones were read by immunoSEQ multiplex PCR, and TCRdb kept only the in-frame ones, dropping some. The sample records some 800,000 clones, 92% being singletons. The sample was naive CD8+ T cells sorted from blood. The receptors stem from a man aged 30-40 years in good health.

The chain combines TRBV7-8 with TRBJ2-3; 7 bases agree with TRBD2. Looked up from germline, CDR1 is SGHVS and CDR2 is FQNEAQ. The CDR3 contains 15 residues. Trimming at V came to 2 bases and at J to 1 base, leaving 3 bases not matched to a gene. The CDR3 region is CASSLMLAGTDTQYF. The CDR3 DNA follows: TGTGCCAGCAGCTTAATGCTAGCGGGCACAGATACGCAGTATTTT.

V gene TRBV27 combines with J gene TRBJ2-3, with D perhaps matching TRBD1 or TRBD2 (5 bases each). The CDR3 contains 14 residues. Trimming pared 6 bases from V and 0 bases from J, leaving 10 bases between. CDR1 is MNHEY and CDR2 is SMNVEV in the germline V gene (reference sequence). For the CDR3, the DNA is TGTGCCAGCAGATTGGGGGATAGCACAGATACGCAGTATTTT. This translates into CASRLGDSTDTQYF.

The CDR3 region is CASSLMGLNGYTF. CDR3 DNA: TGTGCCAGCAGTTTAATGGGTCTTAATGGCTACACCTTC. The V gene is TRBV27, the J gene TRBJ1-2, with unresolved D. V lost 2 bases to trimming and J lost 6 bases, with 10 bases between them. The CDR3 covers 13 residues. CDR1 is MNHEY, CDR2 SMNVEV, per germline (reference sequence).

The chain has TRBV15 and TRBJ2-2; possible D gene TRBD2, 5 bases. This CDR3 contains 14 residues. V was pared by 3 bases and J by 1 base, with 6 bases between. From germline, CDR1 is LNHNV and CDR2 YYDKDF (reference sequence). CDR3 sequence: CATSSRGNTGELFF. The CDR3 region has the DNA TGTGCCACCAGCAGTCGGGGGAACACCGGGGAGCTGTTTTTT.

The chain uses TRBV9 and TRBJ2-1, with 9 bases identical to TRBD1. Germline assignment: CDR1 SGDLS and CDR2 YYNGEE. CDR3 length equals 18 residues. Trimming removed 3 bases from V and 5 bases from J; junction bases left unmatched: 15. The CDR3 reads CASSEGTGPPRRDNEQFF. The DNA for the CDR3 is TGTGCCAGCAGCGAGGGGACAGGGCCCCCAAGGCGCGACAATGAGCAGTTCTTC.

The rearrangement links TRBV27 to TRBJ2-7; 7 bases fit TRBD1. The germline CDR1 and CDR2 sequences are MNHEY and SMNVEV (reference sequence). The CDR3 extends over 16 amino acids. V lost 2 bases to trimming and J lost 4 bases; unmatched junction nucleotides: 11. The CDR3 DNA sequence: TGTGCCAGCAGTTTAAGTACAGGGGCTGGGGGTTACGAGCAGTACTTC. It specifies CASSLSTGAGGYEQYF.

The CDR3 is CASTFEAGGNQPQHF. CDR3 coding DNA: TGTGCCAGCACGTTTGAGGCAGGGGGCAATCAGCCCCAGCATTTT. This chain links TRBV6-1 with TRBJ1-5, with a tentative D call TRBD1 (6 bases). Per the germline V gene, CDR1 is MNHNS and CDR2 is SASEGT. V was shortened by 7 bases and J by 2 bases, with 15 bases between the two germline ends. CDR3 length: 15 amino acids.

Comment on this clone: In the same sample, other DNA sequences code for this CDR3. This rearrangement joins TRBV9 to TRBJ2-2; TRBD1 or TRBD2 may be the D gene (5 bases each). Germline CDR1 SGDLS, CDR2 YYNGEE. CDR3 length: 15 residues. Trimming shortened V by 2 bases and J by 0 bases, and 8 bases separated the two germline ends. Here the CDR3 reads CASSVGTANTGELFF. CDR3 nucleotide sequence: TGTGCCAGCAGCGTTGGGACCGCGAACACCGGGGAGCTGTTTTTT.

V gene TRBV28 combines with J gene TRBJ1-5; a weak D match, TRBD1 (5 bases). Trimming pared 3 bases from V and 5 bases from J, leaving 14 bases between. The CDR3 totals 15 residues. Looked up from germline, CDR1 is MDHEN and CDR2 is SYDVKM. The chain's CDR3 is CASSFQVGPYQPQHF. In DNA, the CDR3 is TGTGCCAGCAGTTTTCAAGTGGGGCCGTATCAGCCCCAGCATTTT.

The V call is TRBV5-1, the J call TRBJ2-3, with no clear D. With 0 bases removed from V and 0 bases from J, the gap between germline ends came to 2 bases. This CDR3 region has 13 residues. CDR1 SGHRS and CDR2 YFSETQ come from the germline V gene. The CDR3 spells CASSLASTDTQYF. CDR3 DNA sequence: TGCGCCAGCAGCTTGGCCAGCACAGATACGCAGTATTTT.

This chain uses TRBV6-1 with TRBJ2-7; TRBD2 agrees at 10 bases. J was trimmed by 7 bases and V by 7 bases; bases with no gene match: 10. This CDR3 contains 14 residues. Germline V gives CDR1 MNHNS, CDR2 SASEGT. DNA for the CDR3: TGTGCCAGCAATAACCCGGGACTAGCGCGTGAGCAGTACTTC. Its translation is CASNNPGLAREQYF.

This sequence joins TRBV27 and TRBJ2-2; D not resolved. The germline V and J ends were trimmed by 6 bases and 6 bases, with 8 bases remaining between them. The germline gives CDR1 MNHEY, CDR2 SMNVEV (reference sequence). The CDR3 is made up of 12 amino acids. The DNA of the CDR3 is TGTGCCAGCAGACAGCAGGCCGGGGAGCTGTTTTTT. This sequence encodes CASRQQAGELFF.

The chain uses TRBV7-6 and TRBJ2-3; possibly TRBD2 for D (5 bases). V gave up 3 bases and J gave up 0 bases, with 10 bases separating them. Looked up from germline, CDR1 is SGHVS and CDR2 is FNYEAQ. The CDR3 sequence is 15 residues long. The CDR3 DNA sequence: TGTGCCAGCAGCTTTCGGGGTTACAGCACAGATACGCAGTATTTT. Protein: CASSFRGYSTDTQYF.

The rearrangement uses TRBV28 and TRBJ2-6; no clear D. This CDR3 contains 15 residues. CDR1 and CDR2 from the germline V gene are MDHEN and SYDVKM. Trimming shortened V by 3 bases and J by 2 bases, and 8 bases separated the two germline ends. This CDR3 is CASSFLGTGANVLTF. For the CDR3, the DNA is TGTGCCAGCAGTTTCCTGGGAACTGGGGCCAACGTCCTGACTTTC.

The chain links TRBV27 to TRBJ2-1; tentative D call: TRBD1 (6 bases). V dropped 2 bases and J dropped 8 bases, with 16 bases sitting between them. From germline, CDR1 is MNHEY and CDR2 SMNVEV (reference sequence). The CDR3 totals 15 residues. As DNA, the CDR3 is TGTGCCAGCAGTTTAAGGGCAGGGGTTGGGGATGAGCAGTTCTTC. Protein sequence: CASSLRAGVGDEQFF.

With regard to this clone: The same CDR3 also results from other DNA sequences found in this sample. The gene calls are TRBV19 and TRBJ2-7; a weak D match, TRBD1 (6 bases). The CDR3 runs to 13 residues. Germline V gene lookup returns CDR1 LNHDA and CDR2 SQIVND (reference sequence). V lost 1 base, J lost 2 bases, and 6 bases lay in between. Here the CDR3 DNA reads TGTGCCAGTAGTATAGGGACAGCCTACGAGCAGTACTTC. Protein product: CASSIGTAYEQYF.

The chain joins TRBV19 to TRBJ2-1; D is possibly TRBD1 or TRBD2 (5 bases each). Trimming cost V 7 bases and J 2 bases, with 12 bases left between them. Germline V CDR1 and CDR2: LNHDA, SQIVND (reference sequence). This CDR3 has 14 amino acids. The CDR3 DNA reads TGTGCCAGTACCTCCGGGACGGCCTACAATGAGCAGTTCTTC. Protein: CASTSGTAYNEQFF.

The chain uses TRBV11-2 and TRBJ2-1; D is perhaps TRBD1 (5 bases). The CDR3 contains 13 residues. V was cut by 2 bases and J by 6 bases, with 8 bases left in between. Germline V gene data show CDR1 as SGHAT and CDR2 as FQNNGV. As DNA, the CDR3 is TGTGCCAGCAGCTTAACCAGGGCCAATGAGCAGTTCTTC. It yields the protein CASSLTRANEQFF.

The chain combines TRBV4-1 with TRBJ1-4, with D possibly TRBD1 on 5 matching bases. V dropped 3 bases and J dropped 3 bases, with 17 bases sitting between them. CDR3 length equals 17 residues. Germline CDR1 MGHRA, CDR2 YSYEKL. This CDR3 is CASSHRQGGESNEKLFF. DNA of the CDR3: TGCGCCAGCAGCCACCGCCAGGGCGGGGAATCTAATGAAAAACTGTTTTTT.

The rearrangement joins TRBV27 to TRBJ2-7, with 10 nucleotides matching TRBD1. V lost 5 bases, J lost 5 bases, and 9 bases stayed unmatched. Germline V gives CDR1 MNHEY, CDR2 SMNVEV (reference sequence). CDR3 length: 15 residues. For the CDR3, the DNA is TGTGCCAGCAGTATATTGGGACAGGGGAACGACGAGCAGTACTTC. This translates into CASSILGQGNDEQYF.

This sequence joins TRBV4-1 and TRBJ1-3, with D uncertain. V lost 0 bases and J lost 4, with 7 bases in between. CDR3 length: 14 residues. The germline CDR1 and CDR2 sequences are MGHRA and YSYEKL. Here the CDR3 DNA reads TGCGCCAGCAGCCAAGACGTATCGGGAAACACCATATATTTT. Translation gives CASSQDVSGNTIYF.

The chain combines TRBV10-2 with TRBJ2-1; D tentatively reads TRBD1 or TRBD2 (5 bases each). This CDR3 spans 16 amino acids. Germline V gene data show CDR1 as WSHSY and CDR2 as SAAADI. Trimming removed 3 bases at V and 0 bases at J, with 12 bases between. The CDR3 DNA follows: TGCGCCAGCAGTGACGGGGACGGAAGCTCCTACAATGAGCAGTTCTTC. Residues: CASSDGDGSSYNEQFF.

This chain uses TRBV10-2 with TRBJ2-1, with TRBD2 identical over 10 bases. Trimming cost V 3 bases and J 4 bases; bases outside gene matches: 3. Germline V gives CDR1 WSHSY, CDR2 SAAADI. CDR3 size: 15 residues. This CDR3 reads CASSEVAGGYNEQFF. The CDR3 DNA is TGCGCCAGCAGTGAAGTAGCGGGGGGATACAATGAGCAGTTCTTC.

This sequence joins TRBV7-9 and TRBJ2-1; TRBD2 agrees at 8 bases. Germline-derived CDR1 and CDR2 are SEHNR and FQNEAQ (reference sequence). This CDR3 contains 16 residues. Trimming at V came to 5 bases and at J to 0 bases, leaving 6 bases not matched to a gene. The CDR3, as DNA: TGTGCCAGCAGCGGCGTAGCGGGATACTCCTACAATGAGCAGTTCTTC. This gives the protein CASSGVAGYSYNEQFF.

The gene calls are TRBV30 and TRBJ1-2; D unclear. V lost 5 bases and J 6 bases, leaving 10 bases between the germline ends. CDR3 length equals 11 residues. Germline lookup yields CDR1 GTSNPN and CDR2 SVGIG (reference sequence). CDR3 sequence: CAWAGENGYTF. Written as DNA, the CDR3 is TGTGCCTGGGCCGGGGAAAATGGCTACACCTTC.

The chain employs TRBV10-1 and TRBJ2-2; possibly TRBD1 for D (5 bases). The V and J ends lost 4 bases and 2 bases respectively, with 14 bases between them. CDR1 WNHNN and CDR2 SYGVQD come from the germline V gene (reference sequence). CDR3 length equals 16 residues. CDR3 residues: CASSGPGDSNTGELFF. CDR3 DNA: TGCGCCAGCAGTGGCCCGGGTGACAGTAACACCGGGGAGCTGTTTTTT.